The source of this T cell receptor beta chain is a study of T cells after yellow fever vaccination. After removal of 1 base from V and 5 bases from J, the junction contained 4 bases not matched to a gene. This CDR3 comprises 15 residues. Per germline, CDR1 SGHNT and CDR2 YYREEE (reference sequence). TCRdb reprocessed the 5' RACE reads via MiXCR and lists one record per CDR3 protein. Here the sample spans some 250,000 distinct CDR3 sequences, more than 3.5% being singletons. The source material was PBMCs, sampled 15 days after the yellow fever booster vaccination. The source of this sequence is a man aged 18 to 29 who received the YFV17D yellow fever vaccine. The J gene is TRBJ2-5, the V gene TRBV5-4, with 11 bases lining up with TRBD2. The CDR3 loop is CASSLISGGEETQYF. DNA for the CDR3: TGTGCCAGCAGCTTGATTAGCGGGGGGGAGGAGACCCAGTACTTC.